The clone carrying this T cell receptor beta chain has a handful of counts. Its antigen is currently unknown. CDR3 regions were amplified by Arm-PCR using iRepertoire HTBI primers to build TCR beta libraries. Each CDR3 protein gets one entry after TCRdb re-called the multiplex PCR reads with MiXCR. The data contain about 460,000 distinct CDR3 sequences, about 20% of them singletons. Germline V gene sequence: CDR1 SQVTM, CDR2 ANQGSEA. Between the trimmed V and J ends, which lost 0 bases and 7 bases, there was a span of 13 bases. The CDR3 sequence is 15 residues long. The data are from a study of regulatory T cells in long-lasting Graves disease. Study observations and caveats: Segments TRBV28, TRBJ1-2 and TRBJ2-5 showed preferential usage in persistent disease. TCR diversity in persistent Graves' patients was below that of newly diagnosed ones.

The time point here: persistent/refractory GD, antithyroid drugs over 5 years with positive TRAb. The authors made the TCR library using RNA they extracted from PBMCs. This TCR was recovered from a female donor with Graves disease. The sequences come from peripheral blood mononuclear cells (PBMCs), collected when the disease was refractory, from a patient treated with antithyroid drugs. V usage is TRBV29-1 and J usage is TRBJ1-6; D unclear. The CDR3 nucleotides are TGCAGCGTTGAAGATCGGGTCTATGGGAATTCACCCCTCCACTTT. It translates to CSVEDRVYGNSPLHF.